A single sample gave rise to the 19 T cell receptor beta chains below, sequenced in a study of T-cell reconstitution after alpha-beta-depleted transplantation in children. Library preparation (for TCRbeta) was performed with unique molecular identifiers. MiXCR was run by TCRdb on the PCR reads, yielding one entry per CDR3 protein. The sample contains roughly 250,000 distinct CDR3 sequences, 8.2% of which appear only once. The sample here was PBMCs, mostly from graft donor cells, taken 180 days after TCRalphabeta/CD19-depleted stem cell transplant. The receptors originated from a male patient between 5 and 17 years old who had a stem cell transplant for acute lymphoblastic leukemia, so the T cells may come from the graft donor.

Comment on this clonotype: This may arise from a read error, as a much more abundant clone is one base away. V and J are TRBV11-2 and TRBJ2-1; 8 positions agree with TRBD2. The germline V gene has CDR1 SGHAT and CDR2 FQNNGV. The CDR3 runs to 17 residues. With V trimmed by 4 bases and J by 6 bases, 14 bases remained unmatched. The DNA of the CDR3 is TGTGCCAGCAGCTCGCGTCCTTTCTCGGGAGGGATCAATGAGCAGTTCTTC. Amino acids: CASSSRPFSGGINEQFF.

This chain links TRBV2 with TRBJ1-5; D is undetermined. In germline, CDR1 is SNHLY, CDR2 FYNNEI. The CDR3 has 15 amino acids. V gave up 3 bases and J gave up 0 bases, with 9 bases separating them. The CDR3 nucleotides read TGTGCCAGCAGTGAGGACTCCTATAGCAATCAGCCCCAGCATTTT. The encoded protein is CASSEDSYSNQPQHF.

This clonotype was recorded many times. The chain combines TRBV7-2 with TRBJ1-6; no clear D. The ends were cut back, 2 bases at V and 6 bases at J, with 8 bases in the middle. Germline V gene sequence: CDR1 SGHTA, CDR2 FQGNSA. There are 14 residues in the CDR3. The CDR3 loop reads CASSLLDSNSPLHF. The CDR3 DNA reads TGTGCCAGCAGCTTACTGGATTCTAATTCACCCCTCCACTTT.

There are many counts of this clonotype. This chain links TRBV25-1 with TRBJ2-3; TRBD1 agrees at 9 bases. Germline V gene data show CDR1 as MGHDK and CDR2 as SYGVNS. The CDR3 has 16 amino acids. With 3 bases clipped from V and 4 bases from J, the junction kept 8 bases outside the gene matches. The CDR3 here is CASSDPGQGRADTQYF. Here the CDR3 DNA reads TGTGCCAGCAGTGACCCGGGACAGGGTAGGGCAGATACGCAGTATTTT.

Many counts were recorded for this clonotype. This chain uses TRBV7-2 with TRBJ2-7; the D is unclear. Trimming took off 5 bases at V and 3 bases at J, with 11 bases between the two ends. CDR3 size: 13 residues. Per the germline V gene, CDR1 is SGHTA and CDR2 is FQGNSA. The CDR3 nucleotides are TGTGCCAGCAGCCCCAGAGTTAGCTACGAGCAGTACTTC. This translates into CASSPRVSYEQYF.

This clonotype turned up a few times. This chain links TRBV23-1 with TRBJ2-7; 10 positions agree with TRBD1. TRBV23-1 falls under the ORF class, with uncertain function. V shed 6 bases and J 1 base; nucleotides not matched to a gene: 24. The CDR3 totals 21 residues. The DNA of the CDR3 is TGCGCCAGCAGGTCCATCGCCCCCGTCCCGGGACAGGGGATGACTTCCTACGAGCAGTACTTC. Translating gives CASRSIAPVPGQGMTSYEQYF.

This clonotype has a count of ten or more. The CDR3 loop is CASSLSRQPRNYGYTF. CDR3 coding DNA: TGTGCCAGCAGTTTATCCCGACAGCCTAGAAACTATGGCTACACCTTC. The V gene is TRBV28, the J gene TRBJ1-2; tentatively, D is TRBD1 (5 bases). The CDR3 contains 16 residues. The V and J ends lost 1 base and 2 bases respectively, with 14 bases between them. CDR1 and CDR2 (germline): MDHEN, SYDVKM.

This clonotype has ten or more counts. V gene TRBV7-2 combines with J gene TRBJ2-3, with 9 bases lining up with TRBD2. CDR1 and CDR2 from the germline V gene are SGHTA and FQGNSA. Germline trimming cut 9 bases from V and 1 base from J; bases unmatched to any gene: 2. The CDR3 totals 13 residues. The CDR3 nucleotides read TGTGCCAGTAAGCGGGGGGGCACAGATACGCAGTATTTT. Residues: CASKRGGTDTQYF.

Of note for this clonotype: Being one base from a much bigger clone, this may be a read error. The J gene is TRBJ2-7, the V gene TRBV6-2 or TRBV6-3; 7 nucleotides align to TRBD1. The germline V gene has CDR1 MNHEY and CDR2 SVGEGT. This CDR3 comprises 14 residues. Trimming at V came to 2 bases and at J to 2 bases, leaving 3 bases not matched to a gene. CDR3: CASSYGGQTYEQYF. For the CDR3, the DNA is TGTGCCAGCAGTTACGGGGGACAGACCTACGAGCAGTACTTC.

This clonotype was found many times. The chain couples TRBV29-1 to TRBJ2-4; 11 bases agree with TRBD2. This CDR3 spans 18 amino acids. With V trimmed by 4 bases and J by 0 bases, 11 bases remained unmatched. Germline values: CDR1 SQVTM, CDR2 ANQGSEA. The CDR3 DNA sequence: TGCAGCGTTGGGGGGACTAGCGGAGGGACGTTAGCCAAAAACATTCAGTACTTC. It is translated as CSVGGTSGGTLAKNIQYF.

Many counts were recorded for this clonotype. The rearrangement links TRBV7-3 to TRBJ2-3, with 9 bases that match TRBD2. V dropped 5 bases and J dropped 4; count of bases not matched to a gene: 16. The CDR3 consists of 18 residues. Germline CDR1 reads SGHTA; CDR2 reads FQGTGA. CDR3 sequence reads: CASSLHPGLREGPDTQYF. The CDR3 DNA follows: TGTGCCAGCAGCCTCCACCCCGGGTTGCGGGAGGGCCCAGATACGCAGTATTTT.

The table lists this clonotype with many counts. The gene calls are TRBV5-1 and TRBJ2-7, with D unclear. V was pared by 2 bases and J by 4 bases, with 7 bases between. The CDR3 runs to 12 residues. CDR1 and CDR2 from the germline V gene are SGHRS and YFSETQ. In DNA, the CDR3 is TGCGCCAGCAGCTTAGACATGTACGAGCAGTACTTC. It is translated as CASSLDMYEQYF.

In its sample, this clonotype was seen many times. The chain is built from TRBV4-2 and TRBJ2-1; a weak D match, TRBD2 (6 bases). CDR3 length: 17 amino acids. CDR1 and CDR2 from the germline V gene are LGHNA and YNFKEQ. Deletions cut 4 bases from V and 2 bases from J, with 18 bases between. This chain's CDR3 is CASSPKSSAGPYNEQFF. CDR3 DNA: TGTGCCAGCAGCCCTAAATCTAGCGCCGGCCCCTACAATGAGCAGTTCTTC.

In its sample, this clonotype was seen many times. The chain couples TRBV7-9 to TRBJ2-5; TRBD1 matches at 11 bases. Germline CDR1 is SEHNR and CDR2 is FQNEAQ (reference sequence). This CDR3 comprises 14 residues. V was clipped by 5 bases and J by 4 bases; unmatched bases: 3. CDR3 amino acids: CASSPGTGGETQYF. DNA for the CDR3: TGTGCCAGCAGCCCTGGGACAGGGGGAGAGACCCAGTACTTC.

This clonotype has a handful of counts. V gene TRBV19 combines with J gene TRBJ2-1; 10 bases are a match to TRBD2. The V segment lost 8 bases and the J segment 6 bases; nucleotides outside the gene matches: 7. Germline V gene lookup returns CDR1 LNHDA and CDR2 SQIVND (reference sequence). The length of the CDR3 is 14 residues. CDR3 bases: TGTGCCAGTCCGAAGGGACTAGCGATCAATGAGCAGTTCTTC. It yields the protein CASPKGLAINEQFF. Variable domain in full (rest from reference TRBV19 and TRBJ2-1): DGGITQSPKYLFRKEGQNVTLSCEQNLNHDAMYWYRQDPGQGLRLIYYSQIVNDFQKGDIAEGYSVSREKKESFPLTVTSAQKNPTAFYLCASPKGLAINEQFFGPGTRLTVL.

In this sample, this clonotype turned up many times. This chain connects TRBV20-1 to TRBJ2-1; no reliable D call. V lost 6 bases, J lost 6 bases, and 12 bases lay in between. This CDR3 has 12 residues. Per the germline V gene, CDR1 is DFQATT and CDR2 is SNEGSKA (reference sequence). For the CDR3, the DNA is TGCAGTGCCACCGGTAGTTTCAATGAGCAGTTCTTC. Encoded protein: CSATGSFNEQFF.

This clonotype came up many times. V and J are TRBV7-2 and TRBJ2-7; 12 bases line up with TRBD2. CDR1 SGHTA and CDR2 FQGNSA come from the germline V gene. The CDR3 is 15 residues long. Germline trimming cut 4 bases from V and 6 bases from J; bases unmatched to any gene: 7. The chain's CDR3 is CASSSLAGGSSEQYF. Written as DNA, the CDR3 is TGTGCCAGCAGCTCCCTAGCGGGGGGGTCTTCCGAGCAGTACTTC.

This clonotype has at least ten counts. The chain employs TRBV12-3 or TRBV12-4 and TRBJ2-7, with 10 bases that match TRBD2. This CDR3 contains 17 residues. After removal of 5 bases from V and 3 bases from J, the junction contained 13 bases not matched to a gene. CDR3 amino acids: CASSRSSSGRIGYEQYF. CDR3 DNA: TGTGCCAGCAGTCGTTCGTCTAGCGGGAGAATAGGCTACGAGCAGTACTTC.

This clonotype showed up just a few times. The chain uses TRBV3-1 and TRBJ1-2; D is uncertain. Germline V gives CDR1 LGHDT, CDR2 YNNKEL (reference sequence). The V and J ends lost 4 bases and 2 bases respectively, with 8 bases between them. There are 13 residues in the CDR3. CDR3 in amino acids: CASSRRENYGYTF. DNA for the CDR3: TGTGCCAGCAGCCGCCGGGAGAACTATGGCTACACCTTC.